This paragraph reports one T cell receptor beta chain. This entry comes from a study of blood T cell repertoires in COVID-19. About the research overall: The United States, Italy and Spain were the sources of the acute and convalescent COVID-19 samples. PBMCs, B-cell-depleted T cells, or T cells provided the cDNA or gDNA that made up the material.

How the authors handled the data: Scientists estimated how many nucleated cells there were by amplifying reference gene primers. The protocol was immunoSEQ multiplex PCR, while the TCRdb copy is restricted to in-frame clones and leaves out a portion. That table furnishes V, J and clone size, whereas the DNA furnished D and trimming. The sample has roughly 300,000 clones; 80% to 95% are singletons. Seattle cases were enrolled at active infection and followed longitudinally. V lost 2 bases to trimming and J lost 3 bases; unmatched junction nucleotides: 1. The CDR3 is made up of 15 amino acids. Germline CDR1 is WSHSY and CDR2 is SAAADI.

The sequence was obtained from a woman aged 25 to 39 with COVID-19, enrolled during active disease. The sample comprised peripheral blood. J is TRBJ2-7 and V is TRBV10-2; 13 nucleotides align to TRBD2. CDR3 DNA: TGCGCCAGCAGTGAGGGGACTAGCGGGATCTACGAGCAGTACTTC. It is translated as CASSEGTSGIYEQYF.